The 5 T cell receptor beta chains in this list originate from one sample, sequenced in a study of cytomegalovirus exposure and HLA in healthy donors. The protocol was immunoSEQ multiplex PCR, while the TCRdb copy is restricted to in-frame clones and leaves out a portion. The table has 150,000 or so clones, around 88% seen once. Sequenced sample: PBMCs. Receptors originate from a man younger than 35 in good health and CMV-seropositive.

This sequence joins TRBV27 and TRBJ1-1, with D tentatively TRBD1 (6 bases). Trimming shortened V by 4 bases and J by 4 bases, and 13 bases separated the two germline ends. The CDR3 extends over 14 amino acids. CDR1 is MNHEY, CDR2 SMNVEV, per germline (reference sequence). The CDR3: CASSSSIRGTEAFF. CDR3 DNA: TGTGCCAGCAGTTCCTCTATCAGGGGCACTGAAGCTTTCTTT.

This clone was observed a single time. This rearrangement joins TRBV13 to TRBJ2-1; D gene uncertain. This CDR3 comprises 13 residues. Trimming took off 5 bases at V and 7 bases at J, with 12 bases between the two ends. The V gene's germline CDR1 is PRHDT and CDR2 FYEKMQ (reference sequence). The DNA for the CDR3 is TGTGCCAGCAGCCCCCCTTATAGTAATGAGCAGTTCTTC. Its protein is CASSPPYSNEQFF.

This chain connects TRBV19 to TRBJ2-2; the match to TRBD2 covers 14 bases. This CDR3 spans 17 amino acids. Germline-derived CDR1 and CDR2 are LNHDA and SQIVND (reference sequence). V lost 4 bases, J lost 1 base, and 2 bases stayed unmatched. The CDR3 is CASSTGLAGENTGELFF. The DNA for the CDR3 is TGTGCCAGTAGTACGGGACTAGCGGGGGAGAACACCGGGGAGCTGTTTTTT.

The chain links TRBV4-1 to TRBJ1-2; 8 nucleotides line up with TRBD1. This CDR3 has 15 residues. Germline V CDR1 and CDR2: MGHRA, YSYEKL. V was clipped by 3 bases and J by 8 bases; unmatched bases: 11. This CDR3 is CASSHRPDRVGGYTF. DNA for the CDR3: TGCGCCAGCAGCCACAGGCCGGACAGGGTGGGGGGCTACACCTTC.

This chain links TRBV11-1 with TRBJ2-1, with TRBD1 as a possible D gene (6 bases). The CDR3 length is 16 residues. Deletions cut 0 bases from V and 8 bases from J, with 17 bases between. CDR1 and CDR2 (germline): SGHAT, FQDESV (reference sequence). The CDR3 region is CASSLADRQSGDEQFF. The CDR3 DNA reads as TGTGCCAGCAGCTTAGCTGACAGGCAATCCGGCGATGAGCAGTTCTTC.